The TCR beta chain under discussion was sequenced for a study of T cells in localized non-small cell lung cancer. General study findings and limits: Clonality of T cells reached its maximum in uninvolved adjacent lung, surpassing tumor. Tumor samples were not multi-region, leaving intratumor heterogeneity unexcluded. In adjacent lung, a median about 52 of the top 100 tumor clones were found. A higher density of T cells in blood coincided with extended overall survival.

Clones were read by immunoSEQ multiplex PCR, and TCRdb kept only the in-frame ones, dropping some. The top ten clones hold approximately 35% of a sample with more than 30,000 clones, 78% of them seen once. This clone was seen only once. The antigen remains undetermined. Material: peripheral blood, obtained before any cancer treatment. The origin of this receptor is a male donor aged 60 or over with stage II squamous cell lung carcinoma.

For the CDR3, the DNA is TGTGCCAGCAGCTCCCCGGGCGGGCAGGGGGCAAACACCATATATTTT. Translated: CASSSPGGQGANTIYF. The rearrangement links TRBV7-2 to TRBJ1-3; 8 nucleotides line up with TRBD1. J lost 6 bases, V lost 4 bases, and 11 bases had no gene match. This CDR3 region has 16 residues. Germline V gene sequence: CDR1 SGHTA, CDR2 FQGNSA.